The 27 T cell receptor beta chains below all came from one sample that was sequenced in a study of T cells after posttransplantation cyclophosphamide. Busulfan-fludarabine conditioning, marrow transplant, and cyclophosphamide on days +3 and +4 were administered. Produced via immunoSEQ multiplex PCR; TCRdb's table is partial and in-frame only. Recorded here are fewer than 7,000 clones, none singletons. The material was PBMCs, obtained approximately 360 days after allogeneic stem cell transplant with posttransplant cyclophosphamide. These receptor sequences come from a male patient aged 60 to 75 who received an allogeneic stem cell transplant from a related donor, was CMV-positive, and had acute GVHD only. Some T cells may be provided by the graft donor.

This clone was observed many times. The rearrangement uses TRBV5-6 and TRBJ2-1; TRBD2 agrees at 16 bases. Germline loops: CDR1 SGHDT, CDR2 YYEEEE. The V segment lost 4 bases and the J segment 7 bases; nucleotides outside the gene matches: 8. This CDR3 region has 17 residues. The DNA for the CDR3 is TGTGCCAGCAGCCCGGGACTAGCGGGGGGGATCACGAATGAGCAGTTCTTC. Its protein is CASSPGLAGGITNEQFF.

This clone was picked up many times. The V and J genes are TRBV28 and TRBJ2-7; 10 bases match TRBD2. Germline V CDR1 and CDR2: MDHEN, SYDVKM. The CDR3 is made up of 15 amino acids. Losses at the gene ends were 2 bases for V and 2 bases for J; bases not matched to a gene: 3. In DNA form, the CDR3 reads TGTGCCAGCAGTTTACTAGCGGGAGATGCCTACGAGCAGTACTTC. This translates into CASSLLAGDAYEQYF.

This clone came up many times. The chain recombines TRBV19 with TRBJ1-5; D uncertain. V lost 5 bases, J lost 6 bases, and 8 bases lay in between. Germline loops: CDR1 LNHDA, CDR2 SQIVND (reference sequence). The CDR3 covers 12 residues. CDR3 in DNA: TGTGCCAGTAGTCGGTTTGGTCAGCCCCAGCATTTT. Translated: CASSRFGQPQHF.

This clone came up many times. The V call is TRBV27, the J call TRBJ2-2; 11 bases are a match to TRBD1. This CDR3 contains 19 residues. Germline CDR1 and CDR2: MNHEY and SMNVEV (reference sequence). V lost 5 bases and J lost 6; bases outside the gene matches: 17. CDR3 bases: TGTGCCAGCAGTGCCGGGTTTTCCTACGGACAGGGGGCGTCCGGGGAGCTGTTTTTT. Translating it yields CASSAGFSYGQGASGELFF.

This clone was recorded at least ten times. The chain employs TRBV7-2 and TRBJ1-1; no clear D. The CDR3 length is 11 residues. V was clipped by 5 bases and J by 4 bases, with 5 bases between them. Germline assignment: CDR1 SGHTA and CDR2 FQGNSA. The CDR3 spells CASSLVTEAFF. In DNA, the CDR3 is TGTGCCAGCAGCCTCGTCACTGAAGCTTTCTTT.

This clone was detected many times. The gene calls are TRBV28 and TRBJ1-1, with D maybe TRBD1 (6 bases). The V gene lost 6 bases and the J gene lost 0 bases, with 11 bases spanning the gap. The CDR3 is 14 amino acids. Germline lookup yields CDR1 MDHEN and CDR2 SYDVKM. The CDR3: CASRPGHMNTEAFF. CDR3 nucleotide sequence: TGTGCCAGCAGGCCGGGACATATGAACACTGAAGCTTTCTTT.

The table lists this clone with many counts. The chain couples TRBV11-2 to TRBJ2-3; TRBD1 matches 7 bases. V dropped 1 base and J dropped 1; count of bases not matched to a gene: 14. CDR3 length: 19 residues. CDR1 and CDR2 from the germline V gene are SGHAT and FQNNGV. This CDR3 is CASSLVLVRGSQGTDTQYF. CDR3 sequence (DNA): TGTGCCAGCAGCTTAGTATTGGTCAGGGGGTCTCAGGGCACAGATACGCAGTATTTT.

This clone was detected many times. V is TRBV9 and J is TRBJ2-7, with D possibly matching TRBD2 (5 bases). Trimming stripped 3 bases from V and 4 bases from J, with 8 bases between. Germline CDR1 and CDR2: SGDLS and YYNGEE. The CDR3 contains 12 residues. This CDR3 is CASSGEGYEQYF. For the CDR3, the DNA is TGTGCCAGCAGCGGAGAGGGTTACGAGCAGTACTTC.

This clone was observed many times. This rearrangement joins TRBV2 to TRBJ1-1; 10 nucleotides line up with TRBD1. The junction had 5 bases not matched to a gene; V was cut back by 6 bases and J by 4 bases. The CDR3 consists of 14 residues. Per the germline V gene, CDR1 is SNHLY and CDR2 is FYNNEI. CDR3 in DNA: TGTGCCAGCAGGGGGACAGGGGACAGCACTGAAGCTTTCTTT. Its protein product is CASRGTGDSTEAFF.

This clone appeared many times. The chain uses TRBV7-2 and TRBJ1-2, with TRBD1 matching 8 bases. The CDR3 is made up of 15 amino acids. Germline V gene lookup returns CDR1 SGHTA and CDR2 FQGNSA. Unmatched junction bases numbered 10, after V lost 5 bases and J lost 5 bases. CDR3 residues: CASSPQGALPYGYTF. CDR3 DNA sequence: TGTGCCAGCAGCCCTCAGGGGGCCCTACCTTATGGCTACACCTTC.

There are a few counts of this clone. The chain has TRBV2 and TRBJ2-2; 8 bases line up with TRBD2. CDR1 SNHLY and CDR2 FYNNEI come from the germline V gene. The V gene end was trimmed by 8 bases and the J gene end by 7 bases; junction bases not matched to a gene: 21. The CDR3 is made up of 18 amino acids. The DNA of the CDR3 is TGTGCCAGCCCCTCATTAGGCGGGCGGGGGGCGCGGGGCGGGGAGCTGTTTTTT. Protein product: CASPSLGGRGARGGELFF.

This clone was seen at least ten times. The J gene is TRBJ1-5, the V gene TRBV30, with no clear D. The germline V gene encodes CDR1 GTSNPN and CDR2 SVGIG (reference sequence). V shed 5 bases and J shed 0 bases, with 8 bases lying between them. The CDR3 has 13 residues. The CDR3 bases are TGTGCCTGGTGCCAGGATAGCAATCAGCCCCAGCATTTT. Amino acids: CAWCQDSNQPQHF.

This clone was counted many times. CDR3 sequence reads: CASSDDVLWAKNIQYF. In DNA, the CDR3 is TGTGCCAGCAGTGACGATGTCCTCTGGGCTAAAAACATTCAGTACTTC. The V gene is TRBV6-4, the J gene TRBJ2-4, with unresolved D. The V gene's germline CDR1 is MRHNA and CDR2 SNTAGT. This CDR3 has 16 residues. The V end was cut by 2 bases, the J end by 4 bases, with 15 bases between.

The sample holds many counts of this clone. This chain connects TRBV7-2 to TRBJ1-1; D ambiguous. Germline V lookup: CDR1 SGHTA, CDR2 FQGNSA. The CDR3 has 13 amino acids. Trimming removed 2 bases from V and 1 base from J, with 5 bases in between. The CDR3 loop reads CASSLFQNTEAFF. DNA of the CDR3: TGTGCCAGCAGCTTATTCCAGAACACTGAAGCTTTCTTT.

This clone came up many times. The CDR3 sequence is CASSKRRTGGSNQPQHF. In nucleotides, the CDR3 is TGTGCCAGCAGCAAACGCCGGACAGGGGGCAGTAATCAGCCCCAGCATTTT. V and J are TRBV5-8 and TRBJ1-5, with TRBD1 matching over 11 bases. The CDR3 contains 17 residues. V lost 4 bases to trimming and J lost 4 bases; unmatched junction nucleotides: 10. The germline gives CDR1 SGHTS, CDR2 YDEGEE.

This clone is medium-sized. The chain is built from TRBV19 and TRBJ1-5; D possibly corresponds to TRBD1 (6 bases). Germline CDR1 and CDR2: LNHDA and SQIVND (reference sequence). The CDR3 covers 13 residues. The V end lost 3 bases, the J end lost 5 bases, and 8 bases lay between the germline ends. The CDR3 DNA reads TGTGCCAGTAGTATCGACAGGTATCAGCCCCAGCATTTT. It codes for CASSIDRYQPQHF.

This clone was counted ten times or more. The rearrangement links TRBV19 to TRBJ2-1, with 7 nucleotides matching TRBD2. The CDR3 sequence is 15 residues long. Germline CDR1 is LNHDA and CDR2 is SQIVND (reference sequence). V was clipped by 4 bases and J by 3 bases; unmatched bases: 6. The CDR3 sequence: CASSRWTSGYNEQFF. Here the CDR3 DNA reads TGTGCCAGTAGTAGATGGACTAGTGGCTACAATGAGCAGTTCTTC.

This clone was found a few times. At one end, the junction sequence differs from germline, possibly due to a read error. The CDR3 nucleotides are TGTCCCAGCCCAGGGAGGGGAGAGGGACGCACAGATACGCTGTATTTT. Its protein product is CPSPGRGEGRTDTLYF. The chain uses TRBV28 and TRBJ2-3; 7 bases are shared with TRBD2. Per the germline V gene, CDR1 is MDHEN and CDR2 is SYDVKM. The CDR3 extends over 16 amino acids.

This clone is judged medium-sized. The V and J genes are TRBV5-5 and TRBJ1-5; 7 positions match TRBD1. Looked up from germline, CDR1 is SGHKS and CDR2 is YYEKEE (reference sequence). This CDR3 has 13 residues. J gave up 7 bases and V 4 bases, and 5 bases lay outside the gene matches. The CDR3 DNA reads as TGTGCCAGCAGCGGCACAGGGGAACAGCCCCAGCATTTT. Translated, it gives CASSGTGEQPQHF.

This clone was counted ten times or more. The chain links TRBV7-8 to TRBJ2-7; no definite D call. The V gene's germline CDR1 is SGHVS and CDR2 FQNEAQ. The V gene lost 1 base and the J gene lost 3 bases, with 16 bases spanning the gap. The CDR3 is 16 amino acids. CDR3 sequence (DNA): TGTGCCAGCAGCTTAGGACTCGGCGGAGCGAACTACGAGCAGTACTTC. Translated: CASSLGLGGANYEQYF.

In this sample, this clone turned up many times. The CDR3 sequence is CASSEGAASNQPQHF. As DNA, the CDR3 is TGTGCCAGCAGTGAAGGGGCCGCTAGCAATCAGCCCCAGCATTTT. The chain has TRBV6-1 and TRBJ1-5; D not resolved. The ends were cut back, 1 base at V and 0 bases at J, with 7 bases in the middle. Germline assignment: CDR1 MNHNS and CDR2 SASEGT. This CDR3 has 15 amino acids.

This clone showed up many times. The chain is built from TRBV30 and TRBJ1-3, with D possibly TRBD1 on 5 matching bases. The CDR3 contains 12 residues. V lost 7 bases to trimming and J lost 0 bases, with 7 bases between them. Germline-derived CDR1 and CDR2 are GTSNPN and SVGIG (reference sequence). CDR3 sequence: CALQVSGNTIYF. The CDR3 DNA follows: TGTGCCTTACAGGTCTCTGGAAACACCATATATTTT.

In this sample, this clone turned up many times. The DNA of the CDR3 is TGTGCCAGCAGCGCCAGGGAGGGGGTGTTCTACGAGCAGTACTTC. This encodes CASSAREGVFYEQYF. The chain employs TRBV9 and TRBJ2-7, with D tentatively TRBD2 (7 bases). The CDR3 has 15 residues. V lost 3 bases, J lost 3 bases, and 16 bases lay in between. Germline-derived CDR1 and CDR2 are SGDLS and YYNGEE.

This clone was detected many times. V usage is TRBV6-4 and J usage is TRBJ1-5; 8 positions agree with TRBD1. In germline, CDR1 is MRHNA, CDR2 SNTAGT. V gave up 2 bases and J gave up 1 base; unmatched junction bases: 25. The CDR3 has 23 residues. The CDR3 bases are TGTGCCAGCAGTGACCCAACTCTTAATCCCGGGACAGGCCCACCGCTGAGCAATCAGCCCCAGCATTTT. Residues: CASSDPTLNPGTGPPLSNQPQHF.

There are many counts of this clone. The gene calls are TRBV19 and TRBJ2-6; D not resolved. The germline V gene encodes CDR1 LNHDA and CDR2 SQIVND (reference sequence). Trimming removed 0 bases from V and 8 bases from J, with 11 bases in between. This CDR3 has 15 amino acids. Written as DNA, the CDR3 is TGTGCCAGTAGTATAGAGCCTACCACGACCAACGTCCTGACTTTC. Protein sequence: CASSIEPTTTNVLTF.

This clone was observed at least ten times. The rearrangement links TRBV7-3 to TRBJ2-7; maybe TRBD2 (6 bases). The CDR3 length is 14 residues. The V gene's germline CDR1 is SGHTA and CDR2 FQGTGA. V was trimmed by 1 base and J by 3 bases, leaving 10 bases between them. The CDR3 spells CASSLKGGNYEQYF. The CDR3 DNA follows: TGTGCCAGCAGCTTAAAGGGAGGCAACTACGAGCAGTACTTC.

In this sample, this clone turned up many times. The chain combines TRBV4-2 with TRBJ1-3; maybe TRBD1 (6 bases). Trimming removed 3 bases at V and 0 bases at J, with 12 bases between. Germline CDR1 reads LGHNA; CDR2 reads YNFKEQ. There are 16 residues in the CDR3. The CDR3 region is CASSQETQGSGNTIYF. In nucleotides, the CDR3 is TGTGCCAGCAGCCAGGAGACACAGGGCTCTGGAAACACCATATATTTT.